These 10 T cell receptor beta chains originate from one sample sequenced in a study of cytomegalovirus exposure and HLA in healthy donors. It was with 60 Vbeta and 13 Jbeta primers that the PCR ran. Only in-frame clones appear in the TCRdb table, and some are missing; sequencing was by immunoSEQ multiplex PCR. The table has 150,000 to 200,000 clones, 82% seen once. Sample: PBMCs. The receptors here all came from a male donor in good health and CMV-seronegative.

V usage is TRBV5-6 and J usage is TRBJ1-3; D gene unclear. V lost 3 bases and J 4 bases, leaving 23 bases between the germline ends. The CDR3 contains 18 residues. Germline CDR1 is SGHDT and CDR2 is YYEEEE. In DNA form, the CDR3 reads TGTGCCAGCAGCTCGAATCTACTAGTTAACCGCGGAGGAAACACCATATATTTT. Amino acids: CASSSNLLVNRGGNTIYF.

This clone has a single count. The chain recombines TRBV30 with TRBJ1-4; 7 bases map to TRBD1. The CDR3 contains 11 residues. Germline V CDR1 and CDR2: GTSNPN, SVGIG (reference sequence). With 7 bases clipped from V and 7 bases from J, the junction kept 3 bases outside the gene matches. The CDR3 here is CASGQVEKLFF. In DNA form, the CDR3 reads TGTGCCTCCGGACAGGTTGAAAAACTGTTTTTT.

The chain has TRBV7-3 and TRBJ2-3; possibly TRBD2 for D (7 bases). Germline V CDR1 and CDR2: SGHTA, FQGTGA. The CDR3 totals 16 residues. Trimming cost V 5 bases and J 3 bases, with 18 bases left between them. The CDR3 loop reads CASSLKGGAVTDTQYF. The CDR3, as DNA: TGTGCCAGCAGCCTCAAAGGGGGGGCCGTTACAGATACGCAGTATTTT.

This chain joins TRBV12-5 and TRBJ1-6, with D possibly being TRBD1 (6 bases). There are 17 residues in the CDR3. Between the trimmed V and J ends, which lost 2 bases and 8 bases, there was a span of 19 bases. CDR1 is LGHNT, CDR2 FRNRAP, per germline. For the CDR3, the DNA is TGTGCTAGTGGTTTGCAATTACAGGGATCCGGGCATTCACCCCTCCACTTT. Translating it yields CASGLQLQGSGHSPLHF.

This sequence joins TRBV19 and TRBJ2-5; D remains unclear. The germline V gene has CDR1 LNHDA and CDR2 SQIVND (reference sequence). CDR3 length equals 13 residues. V dropped 1 base and J dropped 5 bases, with 8 bases sitting between them. The CDR3 region has the DNA TGTGCCAGTAGTATAGGCCTACAGGAGACCCAGTACTTC. Translation: CASSIGLQETQYF.

This clone was seen only a few times. The chain employs TRBV5-1 and TRBJ1-2, with D perhaps TRBD1 (6 bases). Germline values: CDR1 SGHRS, CDR2 YFSETQ. Trimming took off 6 bases at V and 5 bases at J, with 20 bases between the two ends. The CDR3 is 15 residues long. CDR3 residues: CASTRDTVYRYGYTF. The CDR3 region has the DNA TGCGCCAGCACCCGGGACACCGTTTACCGGTATGGCTACACCTTC.

The chain employs TRBV2 and TRBJ2-1, with D perhaps matching TRBD2 (5 bases). Germline CDR1 is SNHLY and CDR2 is FYNNEI. V was shortened by 2 bases and J by 10 bases, with 9 bases between the two germline ends. The CDR3 spans 12 residues. DNA of the CDR3: TGTGCCAGCAGTGAATCGGCGGGCGAGCAGTTCTTC. Translated: CASSESAGEQFF.

The V call is TRBV6-5, the J call TRBJ1-1; the match to TRBD1 covers 9 bases. CDR3 size: 14 residues. The germline gives CDR1 MNHEY, CDR2 SVGAGI. V dropped 2 bases and J dropped 7; count of bases not matched to a gene: 5. The CDR3 region is CASSYKDRGYEAFF. The CDR3 region has the DNA TGTGCCAGCAGTTACAAGGACAGGGGATATGAAGCTTTCTTT.

The chain has TRBV25-1 and TRBJ2-1, with D perhaps matching TRBD1 (6 bases). CDR1 is MGHDK and CDR2 is SYGVNS in the germline V gene. The V gene lost 5 bases and the J gene lost 10 bases, with 12 bases spanning the gap. There are 12 residues in the CDR3. CDR3 sequence reads: CASSHREKEQFF. As DNA, the CDR3 is TGTGCCAGCAGTCACAGGGAAAAGGAGCAGTTCTTC.

In this sample, this clone turned up once. The rearrangement links TRBV27 to TRBJ2-2; D perhaps matches TRBD2 (6 bases). There are 15 residues in the CDR3. Germline V CDR1 and CDR2: MNHEY, SMNVEV (reference sequence). V gave up 2 bases and J gave up 4 bases, with 11 bases separating them. The CDR3 DNA reads as TGTGCCAGCAGTTTAGCGGGGAAAGTCACCGGGGAGCTGTTTTTT. It specifies CASSLAGKVTGELFF.